These T cell receptor beta chains were read from a single sample in a study of blood T cell repertoires in COVID-19. Sequencing used immunoSEQ multiplex PCR; TCRdb keeps in-frame clones, though not all of them. This table has about 200,000 clones, almost 85% appearing once. Sequencing was done on a sample of peripheral blood. All receptors come from a human donor with acute or convalescent COVID-19. The donor label of this sample is uncertain. The CDR3 runs from the conserved cysteine through the conserved F or W. The D gene is left open where the match is weak. Not every row has a clone size; where given, it reads once, few, many or a size class.

d_call clone_size j_call v_call cdr3_nt cdr3_aa
- few TRBJ1-1 TRBV9 TGTGCCAGCAGCGTAGCGGGAAGTATTACTGAAGCTTTCTTT CASSVAGSITEAFF
- - TRBJ2-1 TRBV30 TGTGCCTGGGAAAACGGGCTAGCGAGAAACAATGAGCAGTTCTTC CAWENGLARNNEQFF
TRBD2 few TRBJ2-5 TRBV12-5 TGTGCTAGTGGTTTGAGGGCGGGAGCAGGAGAGACCCAGTACTTC CASGLRAGAGETQYF
- once TRBJ2-3 TRBV3-1/TRBV3-2 TGTGCCAGCAGCCAAGGGGAGGGGGGTACGCAGTATTTT CASSQGEGGTQYF
- - TRBJ2-1 TRBV12-3/TRBV12-4 TGTGCCAGCAGTTATTTCGGGGTAAGAAAGCAGTTCTTC CASSYFGVRKQFF
TRBD2 - TRBJ2-7 TRBV3-1/TRBV3-2 TGTGCCAGCAGCCCCTTTAGCGGGAGTCTCTACGAGCAGTACTTC CASSPFSGSLYEQYF
- - TRBJ1-1 TRBV9 TGTGCCAGCAGCGTAGATGGTCAGGGGCCTGAAGCTTTCTTT CASSVDGQGPEAFF
TRBD1 - TRBJ2-7 TRBV7-9 TGTGCCAGCAGCGACCCGCAGGGGGCTACCTACGAGCAGTACTTC CASSDPQGATYEQYF
- few TRBJ1-1 TRBV7-9 TGTGCCAGCAGCCGGAGGGTCGAGGTCACTGAAGCTTTCTTT CASSRRVEVTEAFF
- - TRBJ2-7 TRBV5-4 TGTGCCAGCAGCCGACACGCCTACGAGCAGTACTTC CASSRHAYEQYF
TRBD1 - TRBJ1-2 TRBV9 TGTGCCAGCAGCCCGCAGGGGGCTGCTAACTATGGCTACACCTTC CASSPQGAANYGYTF
- - TRBJ1-1 TRBV6-5 TGTGCCAGTTTCAGGGTATTGAACACTGAAGCTTTCTTT CASFRVLNTEAFF
- - TRBJ2-1 TRBV28 TGTGCCAGCAGTATACAGGAGAGGGAGCAGTTCTTC CASSIQEREQFF
- - TRBJ1-5 TRBV3-1/TRBV3-2 TGTGCCAGCAGCCAAGATTTCAGGGGTCAGCCCCAGCATTTT CASSQDFRGQPQHF
TRBD1 once TRBJ1-1 TRBV29-1 TGCAGCGCCTCACAGGGGGCGGTTGAAGCTTTCTTT CSASQGAVEAFF
TRBD1 - TRBJ2-1 TRBV19 TGTGCCAGTAGCGCAGGGACAGGGTGGTGGAATGAGCAGTTCTTC CASSAGTGWWNEQFF
- once TRBJ2-2 TRBV25-1 TGTGCCAGCAGTGACCAGCGGGCAGGGGGGTCCGGGGAGCTGTTTTTT CASSDQRAGGSGELFF
TRBD1 - TRBJ2-5 TRBV19 TGTGCCAGTAGGATGGGACAGGGATTAGGAGAGACCCAGTACTTC CASRMGQGLGETQYF
TRBD2 - TRBJ2-7 TRBV5-4 TGTGCCAGCAGCTCGGGACTAGCGGGGATCTACGAGCAGTACTTC CASSSGLAGIYEQYF
TRBD1 - TRBJ1-5 TRBV7-2 TGTGCCAGCAGCCGCGGGACAGGGTTTTCCCATCAGCCCCAGCATTTT CASSRGTGFSHQPQHF
TRBD2 - TRBJ2-1 TRBV4-1 TGCGCCAGCAGCCAAGAGGGAAGCGGGAGGGGTGAGCAGTTCTTC CASSQEGSGRGEQFF
TRBD1 - TRBJ1-1 TRBV29-1 TGCAGCGCCAATCAGGGGGCTGGCACTGAAGCTTTCTTT CSANQGAGTEAFF
- few TRBJ2-7 TRBV3-1/TRBV3-2 TGTGCCAGCAAGCGTCAGGGGAGCGAGCAGTACTTC CASKRQGSEQYF
- - TRBJ2-7 TRBV28 TGTGCCACGAAGGGGATTTCCTACGAGCAGTACTTC CATKGISYEQYF